This TCR beta chain was found in a study of regulatory T cells in long-lasting Graves disease. Whole-study results and caveats: It was possible that the small sample size reduced accuracy.

This clonotype was picked up many times. Its antigen is undetermined. The time point denotes: newly diagnosed GD, antithyroid drugs for less than 3 months. The TCR library used RNA extracted from PBMCs. CDR3 regions were amplified by Arm-PCR using iRepertoire HTBI primers to build TCR beta libraries. In the authors' workflow: Sequenced samples collectively carried approximately 58 TRBV and 14 to 15 TRBJ segments. TCRdb recomputed calls from the multiplex PCR reads with MiXCR, one row per CDR3 protein. The V and J calls come from TCRdb's annotation, not from the publication. This table has about 310,000 distinct CDR3 sequences, approximately 20% appearing once. This receptor was taken from a female donor with Graves disease. The sequencing here drew on peripheral blood mononuclear cells (PBMCs), taken at new diagnosis, from a patient treated with antithyroid drugs.

The CDR3 loop is CAWGSGIGQPQHF. The CDR3, as DNA: TGTGCCTGGGGGTCCGGGATAGGTCAGCCCCAGCATTTT. The genes are TRBV30 and TRBJ1-5; D is unresolved. V was clipped by 5 bases and J by 6 bases, with 14 bases between them. This CDR3 contains 13 residues. Per germline, CDR1 GTSNPN and CDR2 SVGIG (reference sequence).